These 30 T cell receptor beta chains share one sample of origin, sequenced in a study of shared clonotypes between healthy human individuals (dated by TCRdb to 2020 to 2021). The method behind the library was the immunoSEQ multiplex PCR assay. TCRdb obtained this table from immuneACCESS and retained in-frame rearrangements with V and J assigned. These tables miss some clones; where compared with another copy, unresolved V genes account for less than half of the shortfall, and the remainder is unexplained. For this sample the table gives around 700,000 clones, of which about three quarters were detected only once. Roughly 1.8% of the sample is held by the ten biggest clonotypes. The specimen sequenced was memory CD4+ T cells sorted from blood. In light of the paper, this sample's cell subset or site label describes: CD45RA-negative fraction. The receptors shown here come from a woman aged 30 to 39 in good health.

This clone was observed once. The V gene is TRBV5-1, the J gene TRBJ1-2, with unresolved D. Between the trimmed V and J ends, which lost 0 bases and 8 bases, there was a span of 17 bases. Germline V gene sequence: CDR1 SGHRS, CDR2 YFSETQ. This CDR3 is built from 15 residues. The CDR3 DNA reads as TGCGCCAGCAGCTTGGCATGGACGACGGAGGGAGGCTACACCTTC. Its protein product is CASSLAWTTEGGYTF.

A few counts support this clone. The chain joins TRBV7-9 to TRBJ1-3; TRBD1 agrees at 7 bases. V lost 5 bases, J lost 0 bases, and 10 bases stayed unmatched. Germline V gene lookup returns CDR1 SEHNR and CDR2 FQNEAQ (reference sequence). The CDR3 contains 17 residues. The CDR3 loop is CASSPRQGLFSGNTIYF. In DNA form, the CDR3 reads TGTGCCAGCAGCCCAAGACAGGGCCTATTCTCTGGAAACACCATATATTTT.

V and J are TRBV7-9 and TRBJ2-7; 7 bases are a match to TRBD1. The CDR3 contains 14 residues. With 3 bases clipped from V and 3 bases from J, the junction kept 5 bases outside the gene matches. Germline V CDR1 and CDR2: SEHNR, FQNEAQ (reference sequence). Written as DNA, the CDR3 is TGTGCCAGCAGCTTTTCAGGGGGTAACTACGAGCAGTACTTC. Amino acid sequence: CASSFSGGNYEQYF.

The chain has TRBV2 and TRBJ2-7; D gene uncertain. V was cut by 8 bases and J by 6 bases, with 14 bases left in between. In germline, CDR1 is SNHLY, CDR2 FYNNEI. CDR3 length: 12 amino acids. The CDR3 loop is CASEIRDFEQYF. For the CDR3, the DNA is TGTGCCAGCGAGATTCGAGACTTCGAGCAGTACTTC.

J is TRBJ1-2 and V is TRBV27; TRBD1 aligns across 9 bases. Unmatched junction bases numbered 9, after V lost 2 bases and J lost 8 bases. The CDR3 spans 15 residues. Germline loops: CDR1 MNHEY, CDR2 SMNVEV (reference sequence). CDR3 sequence: CASSLRTPTGGGYTF. CDR3 sequence (DNA): TGTGCCAGCAGTTTACGGACCCCGACAGGGGGGGGCTACACCTTC.

Details on this clone: The germline gene is not matched at one end of the junction; a read error may be the cause. The chain recombines TRBV7-9 with TRBJ2-5; 15 bases are a match to TRBD2. This CDR3 comprises 15 residues. Germline values: CDR1 SEHNR, CDR2 FQNEAQ (reference sequence). In nucleotides, the CDR3 is TGTGCGGGTGCTGGGACTAGCGGGAGGTATGAGACCCAGCACTTC. This encodes CAGAGTSGRYETQHF.

The table lists this clone with a count of one. The chain recombines TRBV7-8 with TRBJ1-1; no clear D. Germline assignment: CDR1 SGHVS and CDR2 FQNEAQ. V was clipped by 2 bases and J by 1 base, with 11 bases between them. The CDR3 is 15 residues long. Here the CDR3 reads CASSLNKARNTEAFF. The CDR3 coding sequence is TGTGCCAGCAGCTTAAATAAGGCTCGGAACACTGAAGCTTTCTTT.

The chain carries TRBV5-6 and TRBJ1-2; no definite D call. The germline gives CDR1 SGHDT, CDR2 YYEEEE. The CDR3 loop spans 12 amino acids. V dropped 1 base and J dropped 4 bases, with 5 bases sitting between them. DNA of the CDR3: TGTGCCAGCAGCTTGCCGGGCTATGGCTACACCTTC. As protein: CASSLPGYGYTF.

This chain links TRBV28 with TRBJ2-5; D is perhaps TRBD1 (6 bases). TRBJ2-7 explains the end of the DNA better; the J call may be wrong. Germline-derived CDR1 and CDR2 are MDHEN and SYDVKM. There are 15 residues in the CDR3. The CDR3 here is CASSSLLGTLYEQYF. The CDR3 DNA reads as TGTGCCAGCAGTTCCCTACTCGGGACACTCTACGAGCAGTACTTC.

The chain combines TRBV11-3 with TRBJ2-3; 8 bases agree with TRBD1. The CDR3 sequence is 16 residues long. The germline V gene encodes CDR1 SGHNT and CDR2 YENEEA. V lost 0 bases to trimming and J lost 3 bases; unmatched junction nucleotides: 5. The chain's CDR3 is CASSLDWTGLTDTQYF. The CDR3 nucleotides read TGTGCCAGCAGCTTAGATTGGACAGGGCTGACAGATACGCAGTATTTT. Based on the CDR3 plus reference TRBV11-3 and TRBJ2-3, the full variable domain is EAGVVQSPRYKIIEKKQPVAFWCNPISGHNTLYWYLQNLGQGPELLIRYENEEAVDDSQLPKDRFSAERLKGVDSTLKIQPAELGDSAVYLCASSLDWTGLTDTQYFGPGTRLTVL.

This rearrangement joins TRBV7-2 to TRBJ1-2, with D possibly matching TRBD1 (5 bases). Between the trimmed V and J ends, which lost 5 bases and 3 bases, there was a span of 10 bases. Germline V gene data show CDR1 as SGHTA and CDR2 as FQGNSA. The CDR3 has 13 amino acids. This CDR3 reads CASSRGQYYGYTF. The CDR3 coding sequence is TGTGCCAGCAGCAGGGGCCAATACTATGGCTACACCTTC. Drawing the rest from reference TRBV7-2 and TRBJ1-2, the complete variable domain is GAGVSQSPSNKVTEKGKDVELRCDPISGHTALYWYRQSLGQGLEFLIYFQGNSAPDKSGLPSDRFSAERTGGSVSTLTIQRTQQEDSAVYLCASSRGQYYGYTFGSGTRLTVV.

The rearrangement joins TRBV4-1 to TRBJ1-3; D may be TRBD1 (5 bases). Trimming removed 4 bases at V and 2 bases at J, with 9 bases between. The CDR3 consists of 14 residues. Germline-derived CDR1 and CDR2 are MGHRA and YSYEKL. CDR3 coding DNA: TGCGCCAGCAGCCTCACAGGAGCTGGAAACACCATATATTTT. Amino acid sequence: CASSLTGAGNTIYF.

The chain has TRBV4-1 and TRBJ2-2; TRBD2 matches at 9 bases. The V gene's germline CDR1 is MGHRA and CDR2 YSYEKL. With V trimmed by 1 base and J by 4 bases, 10 bases remained unmatched. This CDR3 region has 18 residues. CDR3 protein: CASSQGPLAGVGTGELFF. For the CDR3, the DNA is TGCGCCAGCAGCCAAGGCCCTTTAGCGGGAGTTGGCACCGGGGAGCTGTTTTTT.

As concerns this clone: An end of the junction differs from the germline gene, which may be a read error. J is TRBJ1-2 and V is TRBV28, with unresolved D. Germline CDR1 MDHEN, CDR2 SYDVKM. The CDR3 is 12 amino acids. The CDR3 nucleotides are TGTGCCAGCAGTTTTTCCAGCTGGGTGTTTGCCTTC. As protein: CASSFSSWVFAF.

This sequence joins TRBV29-1 and TRBJ2-3, with TRBD2 matching over 7 bases. The length of the CDR3 is 14 residues. J lost 5 bases, V lost 4 bases, and 9 bases had no gene match. CDR1 SQVTM and CDR2 ANQGSEA come from the germline V gene. The CDR3 loop is CSVGIGAGEDTQYF. Written as DNA, the CDR3 is TGCAGCGTTGGAATCGGGGCGGGAGAAGATACGCAGTATTTT.

The chain has TRBV5-1 and TRBJ1-1; possibly TRBD1 for D (5 bases). CDR1 and CDR2 from the germline V gene are SGHRS and YFSETQ. CDR3 length: 16 residues. The V gene lost 4 bases and the J gene lost 3 bases, with 19 bases spanning the gap. The CDR3 bases are TGCGCCAGCAGCCTACAACCGGGGGTCAGGGACACTGAAGCTTTCTTT. This sequence encodes CASSLQPGVRDTEAFF.

V gene TRBV18 combines with J gene TRBJ2-7, with 8 bases that match TRBD1. Germline loops: CDR1 KGHSH, CDR2 LQKENI. The CDR3 totals 17 residues. V lost 3 bases and J lost 5; bases outside the gene matches: 15. CDR3 in DNA: TGTGCCAGCTCACCCCTTCGGCGGGACAGGAGGCTCCACGAGCAGTACTTC. Translated, it gives CASSPLRRDRRLHEQYF.

This chain links TRBV19 with TRBJ2-3; TRBD2 matches 10 bases. With V trimmed by 3 bases and J by 0 bases, 6 bases remained unmatched. CDR3 length: 17 amino acids. Germline V gene lookup returns CDR1 LNHDA and CDR2 SQIVND (reference sequence). The CDR3 here is CASSIRTSGTSTDTQYF. The CDR3 coding sequence is TGTGCCAGTAGTATCCGGACTAGCGGTACTAGCACAGATACGCAGTATTTT.

This clone was picked up a small number of times. This chain links TRBV27 with TRBJ1-1, with D maybe TRBD1 (5 bases). Trimming stripped 1 base from V and 0 bases from J, with 9 bases between. This CDR3 is built from 15 residues. Germline V lookup: CDR1 MNHEY, CDR2 SMNVEV (reference sequence). The CDR3 DNA reads as TGTGCCAGCAGTTTATTCTGGGGGGTGAACACTGAAGCTTTCTTT. It codes for CASSLFWGVNTEAFF.

The chain joins TRBV2 to TRBJ1-5; tentative D call: TRBD1 (6 bases). V was clipped by 2 bases and J by 1 base, with 9 bases between them. The CDR3 runs 15 residues. Germline CDR1 SNHLY, CDR2 FYNNEI. CDR3 DNA sequence: TGTGCCAGCAGTGAAATCGGGACAAGCAATCAGCCCCAGCATTTT. This translates into CASSEIGTSNQPQHF.

This clone was seen a handful of times. This chain links TRBV5-4 with TRBJ2-3, with 10 bases aligning to TRBD2. The germline V gene has CDR1 SGHNT and CDR2 YYREEE (reference sequence). The CDR3 covers 17 residues. Unmatched junction bases numbered 9, after V lost 2 bases and J lost 3 bases. This CDR3 is CASSLLAGPGGTDTQYF. For the CDR3, the DNA is TGTGCCAGCAGCTTACTAGCGGGACCGGGGGGTACAGATACGCAGTATTTT. Based on the CDR3 plus reference TRBV5-4 and TRBJ2-3, the full variable domain is ETGVTQSPTHLIKTRGQQVTLRCSSQSGHNTVSWYQQALGQGPQFIFQYYREEENGRGNFPPRFSGLQFPNYSSELNVNALELDDSALYLCASSLLAGPGGTDTQYFGPGTRLTVL.

The CDR3 sequence is CASSYLDYPTGELFF. The CDR3 bases are TGCGCCAGCAGCTACTTAGACTATCCCACCGGGGAGCTGTTTTTT. The chain uses TRBV5-1 and TRBJ2-2, with D perhaps TRBD2 (5 bases). Germline CDR1 reads SGHRS; CDR2 reads YFSETQ. The V end lost 3 bases, the J end lost 4 bases, and 13 bases lay between the germline ends. This CDR3 has 15 amino acids.

V is TRBV27 and J is TRBJ1-2; 8 nucleotides align to TRBD1. The CDR3 contains 16 residues. J was trimmed by 2 bases and V by 10 bases; bases with no gene match: 15. From germline, CDR1 is MNHEY and CDR2 SMNVEV (reference sequence). CDR3 sequence: CATAPTGVESNYGYTF. CDR3 sequence (DNA): TGTGCCACCGCCCCGACAGGGGTGGAGTCCAACTATGGCTACACCTTC.

The rearrangement links TRBV28 to TRBJ1-2, with 10 bases aligning to TRBD1. V dropped 6 bases and J dropped 8; count of bases not matched to a gene: 9. This CDR3 is 14 amino acids long. Looked up from germline, CDR1 is MDHEN and CDR2 is SYDVKM. In DNA, the CDR3 is TGTGCCAGCAGGGCCCGGGACAGGGGATGGGGCTACACCTTC. Encoded protein: CASRARDRGWGYTF.

The CDR3 here is CASSSREQLNRYNEQFF. CDR3 in DNA: TGCGCCAGCAGCTCCAGGGAGCAGCTAAACCGTTACAATGAGCAGTTCTTC. The chain recombines TRBV5-1 with TRBJ2-1; D might be TRBD1 or TRBD2, each matching 5 bases. This CDR3 has 17 amino acids. From germline, CDR1 is SGHRS and CDR2 YFSETQ. V was shortened by 3 bases and J by 4 bases, with 20 bases between the two germline ends.

V is TRBV28 and J is TRBJ1-2; TRBD1 agrees at 12 bases. CDR1 and CDR2 from the germline V gene are MDHEN and SYDVKM. The trim removed 5 bases at V and 7 bases at J, leaving 5 bases unmatched. The CDR3 has 14 residues. The CDR3 DNA follows: TGTGCCAGCAGTCCCGGGACAGGGGGCTTTGGCTACACCTTC. Its translation is CASSPGTGGFGYTF.

This chain links TRBV2 with TRBJ2-3; TRBD2 matches 11 bases. The V gene end was trimmed by 4 bases and the J gene end by 1 base; junction bases not matched to a gene: 10. The CDR3 totals 18 residues. Germline V gene data show CDR1 as SNHLY and CDR2 as FYNNEI. The CDR3 nucleotides are TGTGCCAGCAGTGTTTGGGCTAGCGGGAGGCCAGGCACAGATACGCAGTATTTT. This codes for CASSVWASGRPGTDTQYF. Together with reference TRBV2 and TRBJ2-3, the CDR3 gives the full variable domain: EPEVTQTPSHQVTQMGQEVILRCVPISNHLYFYWYRQILGQKVEFLVSFYNNEISEKSEIFDDQFSVERPDGSNFTLKIRSTKLEDSAMYFCASSVWASGRPGTDTQYFGPGTRLTVL.

The V call is TRBV15, the J call TRBJ2-7; 8 nucleotides match TRBD2. Germline V gene data show CDR1 as LNHNV and CDR2 as YYDKDF (reference sequence). The CDR3 spans 15 residues. With 5 bases clipped from V and 7 bases from J, the junction kept 13 bases outside the gene matches. The CDR3 DNA reads as TGTGCCACCAGCGCTCAGGGAGCGGGAGAAGGGGAGCAGTACTTC. This codes for CATSAQGAGEGEQYF.

This clone was seen a handful of times. This rearrangement joins TRBV7-3 to TRBJ1-1, with D uncertain. V was trimmed by 4 bases and J by 4 bases, leaving 1 base between them. CDR1 SGHTA and CDR2 FQGTGA come from the germline V gene. The CDR3 loop spans 10 amino acids. In nucleotides, the CDR3 is TGTGCCAGCAGCTCCACTGAAGCTTTCTTT. Translating it yields CASSSTEAFF.

The rearrangement joins TRBV5-1 to TRBJ2-7; 10 nucleotides match TRBD2. From germline, CDR1 is SGHRS and CDR2 YFSETQ. V was clipped by 3 bases and J by 0 bases; unmatched bases: 6. CDR3 length: 16 residues. The CDR3 DNA sequence: TGCGCCAGCAGCTGGGGGCCTAGCGGGAGCTCCTACGAGCAGTACTTC. Translation gives CASSWGPSGSSYEQYF.